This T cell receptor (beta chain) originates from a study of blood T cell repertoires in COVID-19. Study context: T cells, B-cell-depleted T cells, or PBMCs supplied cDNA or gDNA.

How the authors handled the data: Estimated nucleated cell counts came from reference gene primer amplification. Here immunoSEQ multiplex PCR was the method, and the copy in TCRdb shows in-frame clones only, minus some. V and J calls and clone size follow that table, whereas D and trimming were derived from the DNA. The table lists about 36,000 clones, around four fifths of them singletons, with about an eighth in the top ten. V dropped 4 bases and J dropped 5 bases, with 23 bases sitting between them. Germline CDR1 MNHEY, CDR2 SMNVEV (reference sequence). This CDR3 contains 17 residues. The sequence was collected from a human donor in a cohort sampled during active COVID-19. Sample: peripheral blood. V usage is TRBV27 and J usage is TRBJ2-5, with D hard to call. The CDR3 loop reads CASSWSSTRFVKETQYF. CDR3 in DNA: TGTGCCAGCAGTTGGTCCTCCACGAGGTTCGTTAAGGAGACCCAGTACTTC.